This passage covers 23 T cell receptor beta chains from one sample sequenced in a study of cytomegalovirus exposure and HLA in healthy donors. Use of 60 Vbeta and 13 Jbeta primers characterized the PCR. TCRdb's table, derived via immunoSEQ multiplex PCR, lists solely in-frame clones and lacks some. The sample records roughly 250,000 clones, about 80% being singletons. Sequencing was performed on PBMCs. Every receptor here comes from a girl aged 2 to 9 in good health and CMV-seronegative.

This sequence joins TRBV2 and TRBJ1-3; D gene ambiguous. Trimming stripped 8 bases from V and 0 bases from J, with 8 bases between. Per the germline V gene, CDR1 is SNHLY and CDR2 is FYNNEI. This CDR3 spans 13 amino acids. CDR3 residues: CASRRDSGNTIYF. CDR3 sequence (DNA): TGTGCCAGCCGACGGGACTCTGGAAACACCATATATTTT.

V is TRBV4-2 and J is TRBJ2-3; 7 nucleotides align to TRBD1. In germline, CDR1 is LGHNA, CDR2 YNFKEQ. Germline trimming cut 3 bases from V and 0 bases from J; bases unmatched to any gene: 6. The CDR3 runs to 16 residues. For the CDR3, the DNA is TGTGCCAGCAGCCAGAACAGGGGCTCTAGCACAGATACGCAGTATTTT. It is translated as CASSQNRGSSTDTQYF.

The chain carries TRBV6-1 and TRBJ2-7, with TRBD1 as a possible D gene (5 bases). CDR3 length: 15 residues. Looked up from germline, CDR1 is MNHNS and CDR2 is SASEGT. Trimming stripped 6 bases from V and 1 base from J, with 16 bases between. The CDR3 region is CASRKADRISYEQYF. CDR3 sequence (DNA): TGTGCCAGCAGGAAGGCCGACAGAATATCCTACGAGCAGTACTTC.

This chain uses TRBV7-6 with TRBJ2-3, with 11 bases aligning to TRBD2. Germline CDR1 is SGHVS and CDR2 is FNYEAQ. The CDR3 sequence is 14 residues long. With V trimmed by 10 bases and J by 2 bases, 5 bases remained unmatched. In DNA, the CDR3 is TGTGCCATCCATAGCGGGAGGGCCACAGATACGCAGTATTTT. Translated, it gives CAIHSGRATDTQYF.

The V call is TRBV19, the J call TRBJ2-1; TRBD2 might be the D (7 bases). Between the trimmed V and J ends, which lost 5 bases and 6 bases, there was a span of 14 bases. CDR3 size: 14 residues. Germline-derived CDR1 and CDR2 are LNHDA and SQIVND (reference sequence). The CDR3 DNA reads TGTGCCAGTAGTCCTAAGGGGGGGCCCAATGAGCAGTTCTTC. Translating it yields CASSPKGGPNEQFF.

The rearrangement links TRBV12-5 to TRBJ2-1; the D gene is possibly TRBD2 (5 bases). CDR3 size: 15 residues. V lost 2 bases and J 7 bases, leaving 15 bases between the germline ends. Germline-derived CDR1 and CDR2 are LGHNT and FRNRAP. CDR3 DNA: TGTGCTAGTGGTTTGCGACTAACAGACCTAAATGAGCAGTTCTTC. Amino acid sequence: CASGLRLTDLNEQFF.

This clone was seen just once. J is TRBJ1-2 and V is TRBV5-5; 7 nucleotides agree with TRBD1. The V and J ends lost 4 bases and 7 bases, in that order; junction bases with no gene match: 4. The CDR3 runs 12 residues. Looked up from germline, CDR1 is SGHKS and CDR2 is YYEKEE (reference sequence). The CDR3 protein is CASSQRQGGYTF. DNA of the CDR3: TGTGCCAGCAGCCAACGACAGGGTGGCTACACCTTC.

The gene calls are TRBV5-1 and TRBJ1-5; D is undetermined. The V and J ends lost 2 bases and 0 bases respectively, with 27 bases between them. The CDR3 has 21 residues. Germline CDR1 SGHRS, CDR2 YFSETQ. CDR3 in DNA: TGCGCCAGCAGCTTTTCCCCTCTTGCCAGCGGCGGTGCCTATAGCAATCAGCCCCAGCATTTT. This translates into CASSFSPLASGGAYSNQPQHF. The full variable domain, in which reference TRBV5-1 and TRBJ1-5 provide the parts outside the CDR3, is KAGVTQTPRYLIKTRGQQVTLSCSPISGHRSVSWYQQTPGQGLQFLFEYFSETQRNKGNFPGRFSGRQFSNSRSEMNVSTLELGDSALYLCASSFSPLASGGAYSNQPQHFGDGTRLSIL.

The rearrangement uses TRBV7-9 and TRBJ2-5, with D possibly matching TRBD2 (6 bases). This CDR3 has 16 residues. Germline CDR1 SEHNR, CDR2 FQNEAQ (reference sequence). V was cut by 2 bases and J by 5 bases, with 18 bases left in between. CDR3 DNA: TGTGCCAGCAGCTTAATATCCGGTGGGGGACTGGAGACCCAGTACTTC. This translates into CASSLISGGGLETQYF.

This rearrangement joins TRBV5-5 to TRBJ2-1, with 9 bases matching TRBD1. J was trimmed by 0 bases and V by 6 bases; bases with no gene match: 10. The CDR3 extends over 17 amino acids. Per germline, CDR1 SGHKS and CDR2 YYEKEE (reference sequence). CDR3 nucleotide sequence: TGTGCCAGCATTACGGTTTGGGACAGGGACTCCTACAATGAGCAGTTCTTC. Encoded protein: CASITVWDRDSYNEQFF.

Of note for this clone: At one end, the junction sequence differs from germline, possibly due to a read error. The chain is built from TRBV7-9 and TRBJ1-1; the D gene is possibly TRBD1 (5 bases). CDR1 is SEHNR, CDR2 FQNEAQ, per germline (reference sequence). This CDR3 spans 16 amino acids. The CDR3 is CSSRAYRHPWRTEAFF. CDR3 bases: TGTTCCAGCAGGGCCTATAGGCACCCCTGGAGGACTGAAGCTTTCTTT.

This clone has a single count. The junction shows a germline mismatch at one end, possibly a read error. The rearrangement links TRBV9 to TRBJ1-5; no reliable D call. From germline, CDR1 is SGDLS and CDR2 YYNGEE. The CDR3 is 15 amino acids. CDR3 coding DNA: TGTGCCAGCAGCGGGAGGCGGAGTTGCAATCAGCCCCGGCATTTT. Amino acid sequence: CASSGRRSCNQPRHF.

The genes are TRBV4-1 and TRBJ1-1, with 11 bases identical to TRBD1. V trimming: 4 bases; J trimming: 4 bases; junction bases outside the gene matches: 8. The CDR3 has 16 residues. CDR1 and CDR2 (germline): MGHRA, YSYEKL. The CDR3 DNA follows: TGCGCCAGCAGCCCCGGACAGGGGGCGCGGAGCACTGAAGCTTTCTTT. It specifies CASSPGQGARSTEAFF.

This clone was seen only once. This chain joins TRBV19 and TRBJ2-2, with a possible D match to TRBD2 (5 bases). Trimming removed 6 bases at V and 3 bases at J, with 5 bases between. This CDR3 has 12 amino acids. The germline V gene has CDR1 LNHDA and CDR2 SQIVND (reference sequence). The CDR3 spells CASRRDTGELFF. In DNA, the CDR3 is TGTGCCAGTAGGCGGGACACCGGGGAGCTGTTTTTT.

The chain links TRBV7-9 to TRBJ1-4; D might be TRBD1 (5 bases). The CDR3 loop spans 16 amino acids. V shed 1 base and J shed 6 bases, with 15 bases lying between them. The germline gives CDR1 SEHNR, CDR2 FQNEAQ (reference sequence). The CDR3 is CASSLGLDIGYEKLFF. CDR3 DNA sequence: TGTGCCAGCAGCTTAGGGCTGGACATAGGGTATGAAAAACTGTTTTTT.

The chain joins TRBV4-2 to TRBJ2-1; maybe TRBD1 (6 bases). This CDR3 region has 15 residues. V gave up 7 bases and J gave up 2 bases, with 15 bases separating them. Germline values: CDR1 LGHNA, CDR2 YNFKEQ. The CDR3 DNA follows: TGTGCCAGCACCAATCCAGGGGACCCCTACAATGAGCAGTTCTTC. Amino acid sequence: CASTNPGDPYNEQFF.

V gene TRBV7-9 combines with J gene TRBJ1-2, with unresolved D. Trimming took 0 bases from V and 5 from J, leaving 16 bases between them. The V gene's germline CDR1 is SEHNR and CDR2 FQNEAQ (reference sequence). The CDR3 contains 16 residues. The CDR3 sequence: CASSLAQADQKYGYTF. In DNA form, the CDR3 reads TGTGCCAGCAGCTTAGCACAAGCGGACCAGAAATATGGCTACACCTTC.

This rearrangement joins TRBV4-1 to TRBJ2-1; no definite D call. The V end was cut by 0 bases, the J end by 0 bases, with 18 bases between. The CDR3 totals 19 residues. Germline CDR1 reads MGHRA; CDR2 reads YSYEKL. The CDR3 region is CASSQDRLGSRPSYNEQFF. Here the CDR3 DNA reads TGCGCCAGCAGCCAAGATCGGTTAGGTTCGAGGCCCTCCTACAATGAGCAGTTCTTC.

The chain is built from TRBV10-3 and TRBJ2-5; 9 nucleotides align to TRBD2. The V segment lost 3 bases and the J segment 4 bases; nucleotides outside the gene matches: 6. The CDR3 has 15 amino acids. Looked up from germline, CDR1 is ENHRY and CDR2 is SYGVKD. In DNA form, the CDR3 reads TGTGCCATCAGTGACGGTAGCGGGGGCTTAGAGACCCAGTACTTC. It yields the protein CAISDGSGGLETQYF.

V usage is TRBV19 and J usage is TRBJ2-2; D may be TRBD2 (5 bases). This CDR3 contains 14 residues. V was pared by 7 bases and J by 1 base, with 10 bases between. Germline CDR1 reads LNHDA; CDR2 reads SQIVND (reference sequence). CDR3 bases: TGTGCCAGTATCTCCGAGGGGAACACCGGGGAGCTGTTTTTT. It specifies CASISEGNTGELFF.

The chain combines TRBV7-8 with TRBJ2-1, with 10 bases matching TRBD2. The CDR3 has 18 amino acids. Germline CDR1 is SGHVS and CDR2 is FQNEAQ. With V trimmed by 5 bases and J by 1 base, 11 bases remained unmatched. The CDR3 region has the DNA TGTGCCAGCAGCCCCAGTCAGGCGACTAGCGGGTCCTACAATGAGCAGTTCTTC. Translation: CASSPSQATSGSYNEQFF.

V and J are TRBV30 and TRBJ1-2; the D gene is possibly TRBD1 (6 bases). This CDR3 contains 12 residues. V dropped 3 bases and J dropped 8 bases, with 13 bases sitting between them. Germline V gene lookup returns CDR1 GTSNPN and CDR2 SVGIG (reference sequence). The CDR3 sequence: CAWRRGARGYTF. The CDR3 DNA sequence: TGTGCCTGGAGGCGGGGGGCGCGGGGCTACACCTTC.

The CDR3 region is CASSQDTSGISTDTQYF. The CDR3 coding sequence is TGCGCCAGCAGCCAAGATACGAGCGGTATCTCCACAGATACGCAGTATTTT. This chain links TRBV4-1 with TRBJ2-3, with D tentatively TRBD2 (5 bases). Germline loops: CDR1 MGHRA, CDR2 YSYEKL. This CDR3 spans 17 amino acids. Trimming removed 0 bases at V and 2 bases at J, with 15 bases between.